This T cell receptor (beta chain) was sequenced for a study of blood T cell repertoires in COVID-19. In Seattle, patients joined the study during active infection and were tracked longitudinally. Clones were read by immunoSEQ multiplex PCR, and TCRdb kept only the in-frame ones, dropping some. The repertoire holds 110,000 or so clones, with approximately 89% as singletons. CDR3 length: 13 amino acids. Germline V lookup: CDR1 SGHAT, CDR2 FQDESV (reference sequence). The V end was cut by 5 bases, the J end by 6 bases, with 14 bases between. The sequencing input was peripheral blood. This TCR was recovered from a woman aged 60 to 75 with COVID-19, enrolled during active disease. V and J are TRBV11-1 and TRBJ2-7, with D maybe TRBD2 (6 bases). The CDR3 loop is CASSRGLSFEQYF. CDR3 DNA sequence: TGTGCCAGCAGCCGGGGACTGTCATTCGAGCAGTACTTC.